The rows below give T cell receptor beta chains drawn from one sample of a study of blood T cell repertoires in COVID-19. Assay used: immunoSEQ multiplex PCR; TCRdb lists only in-frame clones, some missing. This table has under 500,000 clones, nearly 90% appearing once. The sample comprised PBMCs or T cells enriched from blood (not recorded which). The receptors shown here come from a woman younger than 35 with acute COVID-19. Both conserved end residues are part of each CDR3. The D gene is left open where the match is weak. The size field is filled for only some rows; it gives once, few, many or a size class.

TRBJ2-5 . TRBV10-3 . CAISELGEETQYF TGTGCCATCAGTGAGTTGGGAGAAGAGACCCAGTACTTC
TRBJ2-3 TRBD1 TRBV2 . CASSLGDRDTDTQYF TGTGCCAGCAGTCTGGGGGACAGGGACACAGATACGCAGTATTTT
TRBJ1-1 TRBD1 TRBV5-6 . CASSWDSEAFF TGTGCCAGCAGCTGGGACAGCGAAGCTTTCTTT
TRBJ1-5 TRBD1 TRBV28 . CASSFTGGGQPQHF TGTGCCAGCAGTTTTACAGGGGGAGGTCAGCCCCAGCATTTT
TRBJ1-4 . TRBV7-2 . CASSPQQGFEKLFF TGTGCCAGCAGCCCGCAGCAGGGGTTTGAAAAACTGTTTTTT
TRBJ2-5 TRBD2 TRBV27 . CASRLAGAEKTQYF TGTGCCAGCAGACTAGCGGGGGCGGAGAAGACCCAGTACTTC
TRBJ2-7 . TRBV21-1 few CASTQGANEQYF TGTGCCAGTACACAGGGGGCTAACGAGCAGTACTTC
TRBJ2-7 . TRBV11-2 . CASSFTGFEQYF TGTGCCAGCAGCTTCACAGGGTTCGAGCAGTACTTC
TRBJ1-2 . TRBV24-1 . CATSEEKGTSPPGYGYTF TGTGCCACCAGTGAAGAAAAGGGGACAAGTCCTCCAGGGTATGGCTACACCTTC
TRBJ1-2 . TRBV7-9 . CASSLEGNSPRYLSYGYTF TGTGCCAGCAGCTTAGAAGGCAACAGCCCCCGTTACCTCTCCTATGGCTACACCTTC
TRBJ1-6 TRBD1 TRBV7-2 . CASSLQGVDNSPLHF TGTGCCAGCAGCTTACAGGGGGTGGATAATTCACCCCTCCACTTT
TRBJ2-1 TRBD1 TRBV12-5 once CASGTGGALNEQFF TGTGCTAGTGGGACAGGGGGCGCTTTGAATGAGCAGTTCTTC
TRBJ2-1 . TRBV28 . CASSFGYNEQFF TGTGCCAGCAGTTTCGGGTACAATGAGCAGTTCTTC
TRBJ2-3 TRBD2 TRBV7-3 . CASSLKVASGGNADTQYF TGTGCCAGCAGCTTAAAGGTTGCTAGCGGAGGAAACGCAGATACGCAGTATTTT
TRBJ2-7 TRBD1 TRBV10-3 . CAISGSGTGDYEQYF TGTGCCATCAGTGGTTCCGGGACAGGAGACTACGAGCAGTACTTC
TRBJ2-1 . TRBV6-5 . CASSLDSEQFF TGTGCCAGCAGTCTAGATTCTGAGCAGTTCTTC
TRBJ2-7 . TRBV3-1/TRBV3-2 . CASSQQTYEQYF TGTGCCAGCAGCCAGCAGACCTACGAGCAGTACTTC
TRBJ1-4 TRBD1 TRBV4-2 . CASSPRTGAATNEKLFF TGTGCCAGCAGCCCTCGAACAGGGGCAGCAACTAATGAAAAACTGTTTTTT
TRBJ1-1 . TRBV24-1 . CATKHSYTEAFF TGTGCCACCAAACATTCATACACTGAAGCTTTCTTT
TRBJ1-3 . TRBV3-1/TRBV3-2 . CASSQDRGVGNTIYF TGTGCCAGCAGCCAAGATCGGGGAGTAGGAAACACCATATATTTT
TRBJ2-7 TRBD2 TRBV12-5 . CASGLAGHYEQYF TGTGCTAGTGGTTTAGCGGGGCACTACGAGCAGTACTTC
TRBJ2-5 TRBD1 TRBV7-3 once CASSLKGPGGQETQYF TGTGCCAGCAGCTTAAAAGGCCCAGGGGGACAAGAGACCCAGTACTTC
TRBJ2-7 TRBD1 TRBV11-2 . CASSPWTGIYEQYF TGTGCCAGCAGCCCTTGGACAGGGATCTACGAGCAGTACTTC
TRBJ2-1 . TRBV10-1 . CASSDGGAGYNEQFF TGCGCCAGCAGTGATGGCGGGGCGGGTTACAATGAGCAGTTCTTC
TRBJ2-5 TRBD1 TRBV7-9 . CASSSRSVQGAIWKTQYF TGTGCCAGCAGCTCCAGGTCTGTTCAGGGGGCAATCTGGAAGACCCAGTACTTC
TRBJ2-5 TRBD2 TRBV7-8 . CASSLPLGGETQYF TGTGCCAGCAGCTTGCCGCTGGGGGGGGAGACCCAGTACTTC
TRBJ1-4 . TRBV19 . CASNRGSNEKLFF TGTGCCAGTAATCGGGGGTCTAATGAAAAACTGTTTTTT
TRBJ2-5 . TRBV25-1 . CASSETQGWETQYF TGTGCCAGCAGTGAAACCCAGGGATGGGAGACCCAGTACTTC
TRBJ2-7 TRBD2 TRBV27 . CASRPSGSYEQYF TGTGCCAGCAGACCAAGCGGGAGCTACGAGCAGTACTTC
TRBJ1-6 . TRBV10-1 . CASSIATDSPLHF TGCGCCAGTTCCATAGCTACGGATTCACCCCTCCACTTT
TRBJ1-6 . TRBV5-5 . CASSFRDMYNSPLHF TGTGCCAGCAGCTTCCGGGACATGTATAATTCACCCCTCCACTTT
TRBJ1-3 . TRBV5-1 . CASSLAGSFSGNTIYF TGCGCCAGCAGCTTGGCGGGGAGCTTCTCTGGAAACACCATATATTTT
TRBJ1-3 TRBD1 TRBV9 . CASSVGGQLSGNTIYF TGTGCCAGCAGCGTAGGGGGACAGCTCTCTGGAAACACCATATATTTT
TRBJ1-5 . TRBV19 . CASSTILYSNQPQHF TGTGCCAGTAGTACTATCCTCTATAGCAATCAGCCCCAGCATTTT
TRBJ1-2 TRBD1 TRBV5-1 . CASSLDRGNNYGYTF TGCGCCAGCAGCTTGGACAGGGGCAATAACTATGGCTACACCTTC
TRBJ2-1 TRBD2 TRBV19 . CASSIWTGGQNEQFF TGTGCCAGTAGTATTTGGACGGGGGGGCAGAATGAGCAGTTCTTC
TRBJ2-3 TRBD2 TRBV4-1 . CASSHGLVRREGGPKGADTQYF TGCGCCAGCAGCCATGGCCTGGTTCGGCGGGAGGGCGGGCCCAAAGGGGCAGATACGCAGTATTTT
TRBJ2-7 TRBD1 TRBV10-3 . CAINPTGGFRAGGNEQYF TGTGCCATCAATCCGACAGGGGGCTTTAGGGCGGGAGGAAACGAGCAGTACTTC
TRBJ1-6 . TRBV11-2 . CASSPRNRESSYNSPLHF TGTGCCAGCAGCCCCCGAAATAGGGAGAGCTCCTATAATTCACCCCTCCACTTT
TRBJ2-1 TRBD2 TRBV27 . CASGSGRAYSYNEQFF TGTGCCAGCGGTAGCGGGAGGGCCTACTCCTACAATGAGCAGTTCTTC
TRBJ1-5 TRBD1 TRBV7-9 few CASSSVSRTGVSNQPQHF TGTGCCAGCAGCTCAGTCTCCCGGACAGGGGTCAGCAATCAGCCCCAGCATTTT
TRBJ2-7 . TRBV6-5 . CASRGPGLAYEQYF TGTGCCAGCAGGGGACCGGGACTGGCCTACGAGCAGTACTTC
TRBJ1-1 . TRBV27 . CASSYVGVTEAFF TGTGCCAGCAGTTACGTAGGGGTCACTGAAGCTTTCTTT
TRBJ2-1 . TRBV11-2 . CASSLDGSSGNEQFF TGTGCCAGCAGCTTAGATGGGAGTAGCGGCAATGAGCAGTTCTTC
TRBJ1-2 TRBD1 TRBV6-6 . CASSYSWTGENGYTF TGTGCCAGCAGTTACTCCTGGACAGGGGAGAATGGCTACACCTTC
TRBJ1-5 TRBD1 TRBV7-6 . CASSLARQGDDRDQPQHF TGTGCCAGCAGCTTAGCGAGACAGGGGGATGACCGGGATCAGCCCCAGCATTTT
TRBJ2-7 TRBD1 TRBV29-1 . CSVEIGGTGAYEQYF TGCAGCGTTGAAATTGGAGGGACAGGGGCCTACGAGCAGTACTTC
TRBJ1-1 . TRBV7-2 . CASSLRAGDRITEAFF TGTGCCAGCAGCTTAAGGGCAGGGGATAGGATCACTGAAGCTTTCTTT
TRBJ2-3 TRBD2 TRBV27 . CASSLGASGSDTQYF TGTGCCAGCAGTTTGGGGGCTAGCGGGTCCGATACGCAGTATTTT
TRBJ2-7 . TRBV5-1 . CASSLVISIYEQYF TGCGCCAGCAGCTTGGTTATATCTATCTACGAGCAGTACTTC
TRBJ2-7 . TRBV27 . CASSLSMTAYEQYF TGTGCCAGCAGTTTATCGATGACAGCCTACGAGCAGTACTTC